The present T cell receptor beta chain was sequenced within a study of T cells after yellow fever vaccination. V was clipped by 6 bases and J by 5 bases; unmatched bases: 6. Germline CDR1 SGHAT, CDR2 FQNNGV. CDR3 length: 15 amino acids. The sample holds a few counts of this clonotype. TCRdb re-analysed the 5' RACE reads in MiXCR, keeping a single row per CDR3 protein. The table has about 85,000 distinct CDR3 sequences, 13% seen once; the top ten hold roughly 25%. The rearrangement links TRBV11-2 to TRBJ2-1; 11 nucleotides line up with TRBD2. This sample comprised CD8+ T cells not binding an NS4B(214-222) dextramer, sorted from PBMCs, obtained 21 days after the first yellow fever vaccination. The TCR sequence derives from a man younger than 35 who received the YFV17D yellow fever vaccine. The CDR3 coding sequence is TGTGCCAGCAGGTTGTTAGCGGGGGGGAACAATGAGCAGTTCTTC. Translating gives CASRLLAGGNNEQFF.